Only a few counts were recorded for the clone carrying this T cell receptor beta chain. The sample comes from a study of blood T cell repertoires in COVID-19. Study as a whole: Sources were T cells, B-cell-depleted T cells, or PBMCs; the material itself was cDNA or gDNA.

CDR1 GTSNPN and CDR2 SVGIG come from the germline V gene (reference sequence). V shed 8 bases and J shed 7 bases, with 15 bases lying between them. This CDR3 region has 12 residues. Seattle's cohort entered during active infection and was followed longitudinally. Original analysis: It was from reference gene primer amplification that nucleated cell counts were estimated. TCRdb keeps only in-frame clones here, not all; method: immunoSEQ multiplex PCR. For V, J and clone size, that table is used; D and trimming come from the DNA. The data hold approximately 260,000 clones, with almost 90% observed a single time.

Sequencing was done on a sample of peripheral blood. This receptor was obtained from an older woman with COVID-19, enrolled during active disease. The chain employs TRBV30 and TRBJ1-5; D might be TRBD1 (6 bases). The CDR3 sequence is CATARGGQPQHF. The CDR3 region has the DNA TGTGCCACGGCCAGGGGTGGACAGCCCCAGCATTTT.